Here is one TCR beta chain with its context. Its antigen is not identified. V was shortened by 1 base and J by 0 bases, with 13 bases between the two germline ends. The CDR3 is 17 residues long. Germline CDR1 reads SGHRS; CDR2 reads YFSETQ. The entry originates in a study of CD8 T cells in ankylosing spondylitis. Findings and caveats of the study: Some motif variants had been reported before (in reactive arthritis synovial fluid and blood).

TCRdb reprocessed the 5' RACE reads with MiXCR, giving one entry per CDR3 protein. The sample includes 150,000 to 200,000 distinct CDR3 sequences, 25% to 35% seen only once; the top ten take approximately 6%. The TCR comes from a male donor with ankylosing spondylitis. Sequencing used synovial fluid, either unsorted or a sorted T cell fraction (not recorded which). The V gene is TRBV5-1, the J gene TRBJ2-2; tentative D call: TRBD1 (5 bases). The CDR3, as DNA: TGCGCCAGCAGCTTGTTGGTGGGGCGAACGAACACCGGGGAGCTGTTTTTT. Its translation is CASSLLVGRTNTGELFF.